This T cell receptor beta chain was recorded in a study of cytomegalovirus exposure and HLA in healthy donors. In the study overall: Tens of millions of unique TCRs, all from HLA-typed donors, were included in an early release of the data.

For this clone: The antigen is unknown.

Study-wide points: In a later analysis, parvovirus B19, influenza, CMV and Epstein-Barr virus appeared linked to several top co-occurrence clusters. Cytomegalovirus association was listed for 150 to 200 TCR beta chains.

Amplification used 60 Vbeta primers and 13 Jbeta primers. TCRdb's copy holds only in-frame clones and misses some; the assay was immunoSEQ multiplex PCR. Of some 150,000 clones in the sample, roughly 80% are singletons; the top ten hold roughly 1.2%. Source material: PBMCs. This sequence was found in a female donor in good health and CMV-seronegative.

The CDR3: CASSPLAGNPYEQYF. In DNA, the CDR3 is TGTGCCAGCAGTCCTCTAGCGGGGAATCCCTACGAGCAGTACTTC. The genes are TRBV6-1 and TRBJ2-7; 9 bases fit TRBD2. In germline, CDR1 is MNHNS, CDR2 SASEGT. The CDR3 covers 15 residues. The V segment lost 5 bases and the J segment 2 bases; nucleotides outside the gene matches: 7.